This TCR beta chain is drawn from a study of spatial heterogeneity in lung cancer. This clonotype showed up many times. Every molecule of TCR cDNA had its own unique molecular identifier. TCRdb independently ran MiXCR on the 5' RACE reads; one entry per CDR3 protein. In the table there are about 22,000 distinct CDR3 sequences, about 5.6% of which are singletons. As to time point: sample taken at primary tumor resection. A total of some 70 untreated early-stage non-small cell lung cancer patients served as donors. Tumor, nontumor lung or frozen PBMC supplied whole RNA that was sequenced unsorted. The V gene's germline CDR1 is MNHNY and CDR2 SVGAGI (reference sequence). CDR3 size: 15 residues. J gave up 0 bases and V 7 bases, and 3 bases lay outside the gene matches.

This rearrangement joins TRBV6-6 to TRBJ2-6; the match to TRBD2 covers 7 bases. The sample here was PBMCs, taken at surgery. This receptor was identified in a male donor with early-stage non-small cell lung cancer. The CDR3 DNA sequence: TGTGCCAGCACCAAGCGGGGCTCTGGGGCCAACGTCCTGACTTTC. Its protein is CASTKRGSGANVLTF.